This TCR beta chain was sequenced in a study of CD8+ T cells in alopecia areata. Treatment meaning: oral pan-JAK inhibitor, 5-10 mg twice daily. Notes on this clone: Other nucleotide sequences from this sample produce the same CDR3.

This CDR3 is built from 12 residues. Deletions cut 6 bases from V and 0 bases from J, with 6 bases between. Germline lookup yields CDR1 MNHEY and CDR2 SMNVEV (reference sequence). Extraction and reverse transcription of RNA yielded cDNA as the sequencing template. The table came from immunoSEQ multiplex PCR; TCRdb's copy has only in-frame clones and leaves some out. The repertoire holds around 100,000 clones, with about 61% as singletons. Sequenced here: CD8+ T cells sorted from blood, sampled between weeks 55 and 65, from a patient treated with tofacitinib. This rearrangement joins TRBV27 to TRBJ2-7; D is perhaps TRBD2 (5 bases). The sequence came from a human donor with alopecia areata. DNA of the CDR3: TGTGCCAGCAGAGGGAGCTCCTACGAGCAGTACTTC. It yields the protein CASRGSSYEQYF.